The 8 T cell receptor beta chains given below trace back to one sample, sequenced in a study of blood T cell repertoires in COVID-19. Sequenced by immunoSEQ multiplex PCR; TCRdb stores in-frame clones only, minus some. The sample has 250,000 to 300,000 clones, approximately 86% seen once; the top ten hold about 2%. Sequenced sample: peripheral blood. The receptors originated from a woman aged 45 to 65 who had recovered from COVID-19.

The chain carries TRBV10-2 and TRBJ1-1, with TRBD1 as a possible D gene (6 bases). CDR3 size: 15 residues. Germline V gene sequence: CDR1 WSHSY, CDR2 SAAADI. With 5 bases removed from V and 0 bases from J, the gap between germline ends came to 13 bases. CDR3 sequence (DNA): TGCGCCAGCAGTTCCCTAGGGGGTTTGAACACTGAAGCTTTCTTT. It is translated as CASSSLGGLNTEAFF.

The V and J genes are TRBV27 and TRBJ1-2; a possible D gene is TRBD1 (6 bases). V lost 4 bases to trimming and J lost 3 bases, with 9 bases between them. Per the germline V gene, CDR1 is MNHEY and CDR2 is SMNVEV (reference sequence). This CDR3 has 13 residues. DNA for the CDR3: TGTGCCAGCAGTTGGACAGCGGACTATGGCTACACCTTC. Residues: CASSWTADYGYTF.

The rearrangement uses TRBV2 and TRBJ1-1; TRBD1 matches 12 bases. This CDR3 is 17 amino acids long. The V gene's germline CDR1 is SNHLY and CDR2 FYNNEI. V trimming: 8 bases; J trimming: 0 bases; junction bases outside the gene matches: 10. The CDR3 spells CASARDRGRGMNTEAFF. DNA for the CDR3: TGTGCCAGCGCCCGGGACAGGGGGCGCGGGATGAACACTGAAGCTTTCTTT.

CDR3 sequence reads: CASSPPTGEGQETQYF. In DNA, the CDR3 is TGTGCCAGCTCACCGCCGACAGGGGAGGGTCAAGAGACCCAGTACTTC. The genes are TRBV18 and TRBJ2-5; possibly TRBD1 for D (8 bases). V dropped 3 bases and J dropped 2 bases, with 16 bases sitting between them. The CDR3 covers 16 residues. Germline V CDR1 and CDR2: KGHSH, LQKENI.

This clone was counted once. This chain connects TRBV29-1 to TRBJ2-3; D remains unclear. CDR1 and CDR2 (germline): SQVTM, ANQGSEA. The CDR3 is 13 amino acids. Deletions cut 2 bases from V and 6 bases from J, with 12 bases between. This CDR3 is CSVEYVPRDTQYF. CDR3 in DNA: TGCAGCGTTGAATATGTCCCCCGGGATACGCAGTATTTT.

The chain has TRBV5-1 and TRBJ1-1; possibly TRBD1 for D (5 bases). Germline-derived CDR1 and CDR2 are SGHRS and YFSETQ. The V end was cut by 5 bases, the J end by 3 bases, with 14 bases between. The CDR3 is made up of 14 amino acids. In DNA, the CDR3 is TGCGCCAGCAGGTTATTAGGGGATGACACTGAAGCTTTCTTT. Residues: CASRLLGDDTEAFF.

This chain joins TRBV27 and TRBJ1-4; no firm D call. Germline V gene sequence: CDR1 MNHEY, CDR2 SMNVEV (reference sequence). V was trimmed by 2 bases and J by 5 bases, leaving 6 bases between them. The CDR3 length is 13 residues. CDR3 in amino acids: CASSLRRNEKLFF. For the CDR3, the DNA is TGTGCCAGCAGTTTAAGGAGAAATGAAAAACTGTTTTTT.

V is TRBV5-1 and J is TRBJ2-1; perhaps TRBD1 as D (5 bases). The CDR3 length is 17 residues. Germline CDR1 reads SGHRS; CDR2 reads YFSETQ. The germline V and J ends were trimmed by 0 bases and 1 base, with 14 bases remaining between them. The CDR3 nucleotides are TGCGCCAGCAGCTTGGAAGTCCGCAGGGTGTCCTACAATGAGCAGTTCTTC. Encoded protein: CASSLEVRRVSYNEQFF.